Each of the 29 T cell receptor beta chains below was sequenced from the same sample in a study of T-cell reconstitution after alpha-beta-depleted transplantation in children. Preparation of the TCRbeta library involved a method that used unique molecular identifiers. One entry per CDR3 protein results from TCRdb running MiXCR on the PCR reads. The repertoire holds roughly 500,000 distinct CDR3 sequences, around 12% seen once, with about 5.4% in the top ten. Specimen: PBMCs from the stem cell graft donor, collected from the stem cell graft. The source is a human donor who donated a stem cell graft to a child with combined immunodeficiency.

The rearrangement links TRBV19 to TRBJ1-3; D gene uncertain. The germline V and J ends were trimmed by 3 bases and 4 bases, with 16 bases remaining between them. The CDR3 has 16 residues. Germline loops: CDR1 LNHDA, CDR2 SQIVND (reference sequence). CDR3 coding DNA: TGTGCCAGTAGTATTGTGAGCCCAGACGCGGGAAACACCATATATTTT. Amino acid sequence: CASSIVSPDAGNTIYF.

Only a few counts were recorded for this clonotype. The chain is built from TRBV5-1 and TRBJ2-3; no clear D. CDR1 SGHRS and CDR2 YFSETQ come from the germline V gene. With 4 bases removed from V and 0 bases from J, the gap between germline ends came to 15 bases. This CDR3 is 16 amino acids long. The CDR3 region has the DNA TGCGCCAGCAGCCTTGGGATTTTGGGGAGCACAGATACGCAGTATTTT. Translated, it gives CASSLGILGSTDTQYF.

The rearrangement uses TRBV29-1 and TRBJ2-7, with a possible D match to TRBD2 (5 bases). Germline CDR1 SQVTM, CDR2 ANQGSEA. This CDR3 has 12 residues. V was trimmed by 0 bases and J by 7 bases, leaving 10 bases between them. CDR3: CSVEDYGVEQYF. CDR3 nucleotides: TGCAGCGTTGAAGATTACGGGGTTGAGCAGTACTTC.

V gene TRBV6-2 or TRBV6-3 combines with J gene TRBJ1-5; D ambiguous. Trimming removed 2 bases at V and 6 bases at J, with 5 bases between. CDR1 and CDR2 from the germline V gene are MNHEY and SVGEGT. This CDR3 has 12 amino acids. CDR3 sequence reads: CASSYKAQPQHF. CDR3 in DNA: TGTGCCAGCAGTTACAAGGCTCAGCCCCAGCATTTT.

This clonotype was recorded a few times. The chain couples TRBV5-8 to TRBJ2-1; D remains unclear. This CDR3 contains 15 residues. Germline CDR1 reads SGHTS; CDR2 reads YDEGEE. Deletions cut 1 base from V and 2 bases from J, with 10 bases between. DNA of the CDR3: TGTGCCAGCAGCTTGCACGAAGAACCCTACAATGAGCAGTTCTTC. Translated: CASSLHEEPYNEQFF.

This clonotype was seen ten or more times. The chain couples TRBV6-6 to TRBJ1-1, with 7 bases lining up with TRBD1. J gave up 5 bases and V 6 bases, and 6 bases lay outside the gene matches. Per the germline V gene, CDR1 is MNHNY and CDR2 is SVGAGI (reference sequence). CDR3 length: 13 residues. The CDR3 reads CASRTDRQTEAFF. The CDR3 bases are TGTGCCAGCAGGACGGACAGGCAAACTGAAGCTTTCTTT.

The gene calls are TRBV12-3 or TRBV12-4 and TRBJ2-7; unclear D gene. The V gene lost 3 bases and the J gene lost 2 bases, with 8 bases spanning the gap. CDR3 length equals 13 residues. The CDR3 DNA reads as TGTGCCAGCAGTTTCGACAATCCCTACGAGCAGTACTTC. This sequence encodes CASSFDNPYEQYF.

The genes are TRBV6-1 and TRBJ2-2; D is unclear. Germline V gene sequence: CDR1 MNHNS, CDR2 SASEGT. The germline V and J ends were trimmed by 4 bases and 0 bases, with 9 bases remaining between them. This CDR3 comprises 15 residues. CDR3 in DNA: TGTGCCAGCAGTGTTGATATTACGAACACCGGGGAGCTGTTTTTT. This codes for CASSVDITNTGELFF.

As for this clonotype: Just one base apart from a much larger clone, this may be a read error. The chain employs TRBV28 and TRBJ2-5; D may match TRBD1 or TRBD2 (5 bases each). The CDR3 totals 15 residues. The germline V gene encodes CDR1 MDHEN and CDR2 SYDVKM. This CDR3 is CASSLHGTLQETRYF. The CDR3 DNA is TGTGCCAGCAGTTTGCATGGGACCCTCCAAGAGACCCGGTACTTC.

The gene calls are TRBV6-2 or TRBV6-3 and TRBJ2-7; the D is unclear. V gave up 5 bases and J gave up 1 base, with 6 bases separating them. The germline gives CDR1 MNHEY, CDR2 SVGEGT. The CDR3 is made up of 12 amino acids. CDR3 nucleotide sequence: TGTGCCAGCAGTCACACGTCCTACGAGCAGTACTTC. Its protein product is CASSHTSYEQYF.

This clonotype has a handful of counts. V usage is TRBV6-2 or TRBV6-3 and J usage is TRBJ1-5; 7 bases match TRBD1. The CDR3 is 17 residues long. The J segment lost 1 base and the V segment lost 1 base, leaving 7 bases of the junction unmatched. Per germline, CDR1 MNHEY and CDR2 SVGEGT. CDR3 in amino acids: CASSYWGTASSNQPQHF. For the CDR3, the DNA is TGTGCCAGCAGTTACTGGGGGACAGCCTCGAGCAATCAGCCCCAGCATTTT.

The V call is TRBV5-1, the J call TRBJ2-5; D remains ambiguous. Germline CDR1 and CDR2: SGHRS and YFSETQ. The CDR3 covers 11 residues. V lost 7 bases and J 3 bases, leaving 7 bases between the germline ends. The CDR3 nucleotides read TGCGCCAGCGCCCAAAAAGAGACCCAGTACTTC. Translating it yields CASAQKETQYF.

This clonotype was seen a handful of times. This chain connects TRBV29-1 to TRBJ1-2; unclear D gene. Trimming stripped 2 bases from V and 11 bases from J, with 12 bases between. Per the germline V gene, CDR1 is SQVTM and CDR2 is ANQGSEA. The CDR3 is 11 residues long. CDR3: CSVELASGYTF. In nucleotides, the CDR3 is TGCAGCGTTGAACTCGCGAGTGGGTACACCTTC.

This clonotype was counted a few times. CDR3 coding DNA: TGTGCCAGCAGTTTAATGGCAGTTACTAACTATGGCTACACCTTC. Translation gives CASSLMAVTNYGYTF. The rearrangement joins TRBV12-3 or TRBV12-4 to TRBJ1-2, with D hard to call. The CDR3 is made up of 15 amino acids. Trimming stripped 2 bases from V and 0 bases from J, with 10 bases between.

V is TRBV28 and J is TRBJ1-5; D is uncertain. Germline V gene lookup returns CDR1 MDHEN and CDR2 SYDVKM. V was cut by 6 bases and J by 0 bases, with 9 bases left in between. This CDR3 has 14 residues. The CDR3 DNA reads as TGTGCCAGCAGACGTACCTATAGCAATCAGCCCCAGCATTTT. It encodes CASRRTYSNQPQHF. Full variable domain (rest looked up from reference TRBV28 and TRBJ1-5): DVKVTQSSRYLVKRTGEKVFLECVQDMDHENMFWYRQDPGLGLRLIYFSYDVKMKEKGDIPEGYSVSREKKERFSLILESASTNQTSMYLCASRRTYSNQPQHFGDGTRLSIL.

The chain couples TRBV6-1 to TRBJ2-7, with 8 bases matching TRBD1. The CDR3 extends over 16 amino acids. Germline V CDR1 and CDR2: MNHNS, SASEGT. V lost 2 bases, J lost 4 bases, and 10 bases stayed unmatched. The chain's CDR3 is CASSEFFQGAGYEQYF. The DNA of the CDR3 is TGTGCCAGCAGTGAATTTTTCCAGGGGGCTGGATACGAGCAGTACTTC.

This clonotype was observed a few times. This sequence joins TRBV6-2 or TRBV6-3 and TRBJ2-7, with D perhaps matching TRBD1 or TRBD2 (6 bases each). V was pared by 7 bases and J by 2 bases, with 21 bases between. Germline V lookup: CDR1 MNHEY, CDR2 SVGEGT. The CDR3 is made up of 16 amino acids. The CDR3 region has the DNA TGTGCCAGCACTCTTAAGCCGCTGAGGGGGGCCTACGAGCAGTACTTC. Translation: CASTLKPLRGAYEQYF.

There are a few counts of this clonotype. The genes are TRBV20-1 and TRBJ2-7; 9 bases align to TRBD1. The CDR3 sequence is 16 residues long. Germline V gene data show CDR1 as DFQATT and CDR2 as SNEGSKA (reference sequence). With 1 base clipped from V and 5 bases from J, the junction kept 12 bases outside the gene matches. The CDR3 region has the DNA TGCAGTGCTAGAGCCTATGGGGACAGGGTAGTGAACGAGCAGTACTTC. Residues: CSARAYGDRVVNEQYF.

This clonotype came up many times. The chain recombines TRBV30 with TRBJ2-2, with a possible D match to TRBD2 (7 bases). Per the germline V gene, CDR1 is GTSNPN and CDR2 is SVGIG (reference sequence). The CDR3 extends over 15 amino acids. V lost 3 bases and J 1 base, leaving 12 bases between the germline ends. CDR3 bases: TGTGCCTGGAGAGGGGGGGCCGGGAACACCGGGGAGCTGTTTTTT. This translates into CAWRGGAGNTGELFF.

The chain is built from TRBV15 and TRBJ2-5; 7 bases are a match to TRBD2. This CDR3 spans 15 amino acids. J gave up 5 bases and V 0 bases, and 6 bases lay outside the gene matches. CDR1 is LNHNV and CDR2 is YYDKDF in the germline V gene (reference sequence). As DNA, the CDR3 is TGTGCCACCAGCAGAGATGGGGTCGGGGGGGAGACCCAGTACTTC. The encoded protein is CATSRDGVGGETQYF. The whole variable domain, filled in from reference TRBV15 and TRBJ2-5, reads DAMVIQNPRYQVTQFGKPVTLSCSQTLNHNVMYWYQQKSSQAPKLLFHYYDKDFNNEADTPDNFQSRRPNTSFCFLDIRSPGLGDTAMYLCATSRDGVGGETQYFGPGTRLLVL.

The V and J genes are TRBV21-1 and TRBJ2-5. TRBV21-1 constitutes a pseudogene. The CDR3 extends over 12 amino acids. Here the CDR3 DNA reads TGTGCCAGCAGCAAGCGCCGTGAGACCCAGTACTTC. It is translated as CASSKRRETQYF.

The CDR3: CASRVTEAFF. The DNA of the CDR3 is TGTGCCAGCAGGGTCACTGAAGCTTTCTTT. The rearrangement links TRBV6-1 to TRBJ1-1; no firm D call. The CDR3 length is 10 residues. Trimming removed 6 bases from V and 4 bases from J, with 3 bases in between. The germline V gene encodes CDR1 MNHNS and CDR2 SASEGT.

This clonotype was seen a few times. The chain carries TRBV28 and TRBJ2-4, with 8 bases lining up with TRBD2. The CDR3 totals 16 residues. From germline, CDR1 is MDHEN and CDR2 SYDVKM. With V trimmed by 6 bases and J by 3 bases, 10 bases remained unmatched. The CDR3 DNA sequence: TGTGCCAGCAGAACCATAGCGGGGCGTCTCAAAAACATTCAGTACTTC. It translates to CASRTIAGRLKNIQYF.

This clonotype was found many times. At one end, the junction sequence differs from germline, possibly due to a read error. The V gene is TRBV10-3, the J gene TRBJ2-5, with TRBD1 identical over 7 bases. In germline, CDR1 is ENHRY, CDR2 SYGVKD. This CDR3 is 14 amino acids long. CDR3 residues: CATSGDTGEETQYF. The DNA for the CDR3 is TGTGCCACCAGTGGCGATACAGGGGAAGAGACCCAGTACTTC.

The rearrangement links TRBV2 to TRBJ2-5, with TRBD1 matching over 8 bases. The CDR3 spans 17 residues. J was trimmed by 4 bases and V by 8 bases; bases with no gene match: 18. Germline CDR1 SNHLY, CDR2 FYNNEI. The CDR3 bases are TGTGCCAGCCATGAAGCAGGGGGCTCCAGGGGGGCAGAGACCCAGTACTTC. Its protein is CASHEAGGSRGAETQYF.

The chain has TRBV5-1 and TRBJ1-4; 8 nucleotides align to TRBD1. The CDR3 has 18 amino acids. V trimming: 4 bases; J trimming: 0 bases; junction bases outside the gene matches: 11. CDR1 SGHRS and CDR2 YFSETQ come from the germline V gene. CDR3 sequence (DNA): TGCGCCAGCAGCCCTGGACAGGGATGGATTGCAACTAATGAAAAACTGTTTTTT. Translation: CASSPGQGWIATNEKLFF.

The chain employs TRBV29-1 and TRBJ2-5; a weak D match, TRBD1 (5 bases). Germline assignment: CDR1 SQVTM and CDR2 ANQGSEA. The CDR3 loop spans 13 amino acids. V was clipped by 4 bases and J by 5 bases, with 14 bases between them. CDR3 in DNA: TGCAGCGTTGCTCGGCAAGCAGGGGAGACCCAGTACTTC. Amino acid sequence: CSVARQAGETQYF.

The sample holds a few counts of this clonotype. This chain connects TRBV6-4 to TRBJ2-3, with D perhaps assigned TRBD1 or TRBD2 (5 bases each). The CDR3 is 14 residues long. The V gene's germline CDR1 is MRHNA and CDR2 SNTAGT. Trimming stripped 10 bases from V and 5 bases from J, with 19 bases between. The CDR3 is CATSLNLGVDTQYF. DNA of the CDR3: TGTGCCACGTCCCTAAACCTGGGGGTAGATACGCAGTATTTT.

V gene TRBV20-1 combines with J gene TRBJ1-5; D is undetermined. Germline V gene data show CDR1 as DFQATT and CDR2 as SNEGSKA (reference sequence). This CDR3 comprises 12 residues. Trimming cost V 6 bases and J 7 bases, with 13 bases left between them. CDR3 region: CSAGPNEQPQHF. CDR3 DNA sequence: TGCAGTGCCGGGCCCAATGAACAGCCCCAGCATTTT.